Sequencing of this T cell receptor (beta chain) was carried out in a study of T cell clonality in common variable immunodeficiency. In its sample, this clone is medium-sized. Its antigen remains unknown. The read comes to an end 3 residues before the CDR3 does, leaving the germline J gene to fill in the end. Regarding the study as a whole: CVID subjects shared fewer TCRbeta clones than healthy controls did. The cause of increased CVID clonality remains unclear without subpopulation sequencing.

Measured with immunoSEQ multiplex PCR; TCRdb has only the in-frame clones, and not every one. There are some 38,000 clones in the sample, none observed a single time. CDR3 length equals 13 residues. Trimming stripped 6 bases from V and 2 bases from J, with 9 bases between. The germline V gene encodes CDR1 SGHTA and CDR2 FQGNSA. The TCR originated in a person aged 18-69 years in good health. Material for sequencing was peripheral blood mononuclear cells. The chain combines TRBV7-2 with TRBJ2-3; D is unresolved. CDR3 DNA (partial): TGTGCCAGCAGTCCCTATTACACAGATACG. The encoded protein is CASSPYYTDT. The CDR3 as a whole reads CASSPYYTDTQYF. The variable domain in full, completed from reference TRBV7-2 and TRBJ2-3, reads GAGVSQSPSNKVTEKGKDVELRCDPISGHTALYWYRQSLGQGLEFLIYFQGNSAPDKSGLPSDRFSAERTGGSVSTLTIQRTQQEDSAVYLCASSPYYTDTQYFGPGTRLTVL.